This T cell receptor (beta chain) was recorded in a study of T cells after yellow fever vaccination (dated by TCRdb to the late 2010s). Study-wide context: Libraries from fractions with low cell numbers were prepared with the SMART-Seq v4 Ultra Low Input RNA kit. To follow T-cell clones before and after both primary and booster YFV17D yellow fever vaccination, bulk TCR alpha and beta repertoires underwent longitudinal sequencing. The cohort comprised two healthy male donors, one aged 18 to 30 and one aged 30 to 40 years. Bulk PBMC replicates and cell subsets were isolated from blood drawn at multiple timepoints before and after both primary and secondary immunization. Overall study outcomes, separate from this receptor: The secondary T-cell response was weaker than the primary response but faster, peaking on day 5 instead of day 15. Computational filtering was needed because FACS-sorted repertoires could contain abundant contaminating clonotypes from the bulk population. A small share of clonotypes was detected in both CD4 and CD8 compartments, with the overlap likely arising from convergent recombination. The study included only a couple of donors, which limits how far the findings can be generalized. Most clones expanded after primary vaccination (almost 98% of CD4 and about 85% of CD8) were re-detected after the booster, suggesting that broad memory maintenance occurred.

Many counts were recorded for this clonotype. Its recognized antigen is unknown. No much larger clone is present one base from it, and per-base qualities are unavailable. This specimen's treatment or condition label, interpreted: live attenuated yellow fever vaccine strain. PBMCs were isolated from peripheral blood using a standard Ficoll-Paque protocol. Dynabeads CD4 and CD8 positive selection kits were used to isolate CD4 and CD8 T-cell fractions. TriZol was used to extract RNA from bulk PBMCs, from CD4 and CD8 fractions, and from dextramer-positive and dextramer-negative fractions. TCR cDNA was made using 5'RACE template switching, a step that added a universal primer site and unique molecular identifiers. Priming of cDNA synthesis was performed from both the TCR alpha and TCR beta constant segments. Libraries were amplified in two PCR steps, with sample barcodes and sequencing adapters added in the second step. Libraries were sequenced on Illumina HiSeq 2500 (2x100 bp) or NovaSeq (2x150 bp). Turning to the authors' computational methods: Reads were demultiplexed and collapsed into UMI consensus sequences with MIGEC, and V(D)J alignment was performed with MiXCR. Vaccine-responding clonotypes were defined with edgeR using replicate PBMC samples, requiring FDR below 0.01 and a log2 fold change above 5 up to day 15. Each bulk clonotype was labeled CD4 or CD8 based on which sequenced repertoire, CD4 or CD8, contained the clonotype at higher abundance. The public sequencing data were trimmed at Q25 with fastp and processed into clonotypes with MiXCR by TCRdb, which kept only in-frame beta chains. Identical CDR3 proteins give one entry, which carries the most common genes and DNA. These V and J calls are TCRdb output, not the study's own analysis. The sample includes over 100,000 distinct CDR3 sequences, with 8.4% observed a single time. The top ten hold 25% of the sample.

The origin of this receptor is a man between 25 and 39 years old who received the YFV17D yellow fever vaccine. The source material was CD8+ T cells sorted from PBMCs, sampled 45 days after the yellow fever booster vaccination.

In nucleotide form, the sequence is TGCGCCAGCAGCTTGAGGGGACACCAGAACACTGAAGCTTTCTTT. Translated, it gives CASSLRGHQNTEAFF. The sequence is built from TRBV5-1 and TRBJ1-1; the D gene is perhaps TRBD1, on 6 matching bases. V drops 1 base and J drops 1 base, leaving 11 bases in between. Taken from the germline V gene, the CDR1 and CDR2 loops are SGHRS and YFSETQ. The CDR3 measures 15 amino acids from cysteine to phenylalanine. Here the CDR3 DNA is all that survives: 45 bases in frame from base 1.